The 12 T cell receptor beta chains listed next were all sequenced from one sample in a study of radiotherapy plus CTLA-4 blockade in lung cancer (dated by TCRdb to about 2018). Library creation used the immunoSEQ multiplex PCR assay. Here the immuneACCESS table is served through TCRdb, limited to in-frame sequences with V and J called. Missing clones are a known gap in these copies; in checked studies unresolved V genes cover under half, and the rest lacks a known reason. The sample table shows about 39,000 clones, and roughly three quarters are seen once. 23% of the sample comes from the top ten. Sequences were derived from peripheral blood, sampled from a patient treated with radiotherapy plus ipilimumab. Every receptor here comes from a human donor with non-small cell lung cancer that progressed on radiotherapy plus ipilimumab.

The V gene is TRBV27, the J gene TRBJ1-1; D is uncertain. Trimming removed 6 bases from V and 0 bases from J, with 11 bases in between. The CDR3 length is 14 residues. Germline V gene lookup returns CDR1 MNHEY and CDR2 SMNVEV (reference sequence). The CDR3 DNA sequence: TGTGCCAGCAGCTTAAAGCGGATGAACACTGAAGCTTTCTTT. This gives the protein CASSLKRMNTEAFF.

This clone was detected only a few times. The rearrangement joins TRBV15 to TRBJ2-2, with 12 bases lining up with TRBD2. After removal of 6 bases from V and 6 bases from J, the junction contained 5 bases not matched to a gene. The CDR3 extends over 15 amino acids. Germline lookup yields CDR1 LNHNV and CDR2 YYDKDF (reference sequence). Here the CDR3 reads CATRPSGGAPGELFF. CDR3 in DNA: TGTGCCACCAGACCTAGCGGGGGGGCCCCCGGGGAGCTGTTTTTT.

This clone occurred a few times. The chain employs TRBV6-1 and TRBJ2-2; TRBD2 aligns across 8 bases. The germline gives CDR1 MNHNS, CDR2 SASEGT. CDR3 length equals 17 residues. Unmatched junction bases numbered 3, after V lost 0 bases and J lost 0 bases. The CDR3 is CASSEAIGGANTGELFF. The CDR3, as DNA: TGTGCCAGCAGTGAAGCGATCGGGGGGGCGAACACCGGGGAGCTGTTTTTT.

This sequence joins TRBV28 and TRBJ1-5; no firm D call. V dropped 5 bases and J dropped 2 bases, with 7 bases sitting between them. This CDR3 is 13 amino acids long. In germline, CDR1 is MDHEN, CDR2 SYDVKM. CDR3 nucleotides: TGTGCCAGCAGTCCACTGGGCAATCAGCCCCAGCATTTT. Amino acid sequence: CASSPLGNQPQHF.

The chain employs TRBV6-1 and TRBJ2-7; D unclear. CDR3 length: 16 amino acids. Germline assignment: CDR1 MNHNS and CDR2 SASEGT. Between the trimmed V and J ends, which lost 4 bases and 5 bases, there was a span of 21 bases. CDR3 DNA sequence: TGTGCCAGCAGTGTTTATGCAGGCACGTTAGTCCACGAGCAGTACTTC. It translates to CASSVYAGTLVHEQYF.

This clone has a handful of counts. V usage is TRBV19 and J usage is TRBJ2-7; TRBD1 is a possible D gene (6 bases). Trimming took off 4 bases at V and 3 bases at J, with 13 bases between the two ends. Germline assignment: CDR1 LNHDA and CDR2 SQIVND (reference sequence). The CDR3 runs to 14 residues. The CDR3 spells CASSNRDTFYEQYF. For the CDR3, the DNA is TGTGCCAGTAGTAACCGGGACACCTTCTACGAGCAGTACTTC.

The gene calls are TRBV7-6 and TRBJ1-1, with 7 bases that match TRBD1. This CDR3 has 17 residues. The ends lost 0 bases at V and 3 bases at J; junction bases unmatched: 10. CDR1 is SGHVS, CDR2 FNYEAQ, per germline. The CDR3 here is CASSLAPSGGRDTEAFF. The CDR3 DNA reads TGTGCCAGCAGCTTAGCGCCGTCAGGGGGTAGGGACACTGAAGCTTTCTTT.

This sequence joins TRBV11-2 and TRBJ2-7, with D possibly being TRBD1 (5 bases). Germline CDR1 is SGHAT and CDR2 is FQNNGV. Trimming removed 1 base at V and 3 bases at J, with 13 bases between. This CDR3 region has 15 residues. In DNA form, the CDR3 reads TGTGCCAGCAGCTTAGGGATGGGGCAGATCTACGAGCAGTACTTC. It yields the protein CASSLGMGQIYEQYF.

The chain employs TRBV9 and TRBJ2-3, with 13 positions matching TRBD2. CDR1 and CDR2 from the germline V gene are SGDLS and YYNGEE. The CDR3 is made up of 17 amino acids. Trimming cost V 4 bases and J 1 base; bases outside gene matches: 6. The CDR3 DNA reads TGTGCCAGCAGCCCCCTCGGGACTAGCGGGGGCACAGATACGCAGTATTTT. This sequence encodes CASSPLGTSGGTDTQYF.

The CDR3 DNA follows: TGTGCCAGCAGGCCATTTGTCGGGGAAGCTTTCTTT. It specifies CASRPFVGEAFF. The genes are TRBV27 and TRBJ1-1, with D unclear. This CDR3 is built from 12 residues. The V end lost 6 bases, the J end lost 8 bases, and 13 bases lay between the germline ends. The germline V gene encodes CDR1 MNHEY and CDR2 SMNVEV (reference sequence).

The chain has TRBV7-2 and TRBJ2-3; the D gene is possibly TRBD2 (6 bases). V dropped 6 bases and J dropped 5 bases, with 21 bases sitting between them. The CDR3 extends over 16 amino acids. Germline V CDR1 and CDR2: SGHTA, FQGNSA. Written as DNA, the CDR3 is TGTGCCAGCAGTTCCCGATTTGCGGGGCGGGGAGATACGCAGTATTTT. This encodes CASSSRFAGRGDTQYF.

This chain connects TRBV4-3 to TRBJ1-2, with a weak D call TRBD1 (6 bases). V lost 1 base and J 5 bases, leaving 14 bases between the germline ends. Germline V gene data show CDR1 as LGHNA and CDR2 as YSLEER. The CDR3 covers 15 residues. CDR3 region: CASSQGGQPAYGYTF. CDR3 nucleotides: TGCGCCAGCAGCCAAGGAGGACAGCCCGCTTATGGCTACACCTTC.